This T cell receptor (beta chain) was documented in a study of shared clonotypes between healthy human individuals. This clone has a count of ten or more. Its antigen is still unknown. Other DNA sequences in this specimen translate into the identical CDR3. This CDR3 region has 13 residues. Trimming removed 1 base from V and 6 bases from J, with 6 bases in between. The germline V gene has CDR1 MNHEY and CDR2 SMNVEV (reference sequence). It was roughly 210 ng DNA, 31,000 or so T cell genomes, that sorted-subset replicate PCRs used. The authors' processing: ImmunoSEQ yielded junction-only sequences lacking quality scores, so filtering differed. Profiled with immunoSEQ multiplex PCR; TCRdb holds only in-frame clones, not every one. V, J and clone size were drawn from that table, and D and trimming were deduced from the DNA. The table records 330,000 or so clones, around 74% of them present only once. General study points: In a handful of donors, around 4.5% of naive CD4 clonotypes appeared in common. It was only blood that was sampled, and tissue repertoires likely differ.

The chain couples TRBV27 to TRBJ2-2; D unclear. This sequence was found in a man aged 25 to 45 in good health. Source material: memory CD4+ T cells sorted from blood. Regarding subset: CD45RA-negative fraction. In DNA form, the CDR3 reads TGTGCCAGCAGTTTATGGGGATCCGGGGAGCTGTTTTTT. This codes for CASSLWGSGELFF.